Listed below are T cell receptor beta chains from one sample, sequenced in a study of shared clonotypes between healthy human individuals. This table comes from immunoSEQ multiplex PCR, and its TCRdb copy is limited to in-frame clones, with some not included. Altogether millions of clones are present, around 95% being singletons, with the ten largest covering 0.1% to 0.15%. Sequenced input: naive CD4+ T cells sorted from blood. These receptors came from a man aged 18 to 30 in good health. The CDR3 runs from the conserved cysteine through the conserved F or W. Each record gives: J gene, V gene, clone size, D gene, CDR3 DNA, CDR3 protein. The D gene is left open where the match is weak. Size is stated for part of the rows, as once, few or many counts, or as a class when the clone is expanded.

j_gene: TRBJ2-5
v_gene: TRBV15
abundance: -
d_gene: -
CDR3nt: TGTGCCACCAGCAGAGATAAGCGGGAGACCCAGTACTTC
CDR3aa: CATSRDKRETQYF

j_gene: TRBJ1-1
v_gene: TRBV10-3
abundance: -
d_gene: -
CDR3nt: TGTGCCATCATGGCAGGGGATAACACTGAAGCTTTCTTT
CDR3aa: CAIMAGDNTEAFF

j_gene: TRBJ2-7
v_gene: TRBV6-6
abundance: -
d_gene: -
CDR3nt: TGTGCCAGCAGTGGACAGTCTACGAGGGAGTACTTC
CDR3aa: CASSGQSTREYF

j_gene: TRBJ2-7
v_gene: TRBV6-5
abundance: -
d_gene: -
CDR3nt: TGTGCCAGCAACCAGGGTACCTACGAGCAGTACTTC
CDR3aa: CASNQGTYEQYF

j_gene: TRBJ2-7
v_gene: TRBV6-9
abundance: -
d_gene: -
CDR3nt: TGTGCCACTGTGGTCCGGGAAATAACCTACGAGCAGTACTTC
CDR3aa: CATVVREITYEQYF

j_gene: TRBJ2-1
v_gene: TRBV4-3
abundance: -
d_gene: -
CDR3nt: TGCGCCAGCAGCCAAGAGAAGGGTGAGCAGTTCTTC
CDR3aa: CASSQEKGEQFF

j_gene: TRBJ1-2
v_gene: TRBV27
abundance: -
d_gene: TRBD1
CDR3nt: TGTGCCAGCAGTTTAGGGGGACAGTCTTGGTATGGCTACACCTTC
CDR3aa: CASSLGGQSWYGYTF

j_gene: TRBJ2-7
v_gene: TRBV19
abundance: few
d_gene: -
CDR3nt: TGTGCCAGCCCTCCGATCCGACAGACTGACTACGAGCAGTACTTC
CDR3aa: CASPPIRQTDYEQYF

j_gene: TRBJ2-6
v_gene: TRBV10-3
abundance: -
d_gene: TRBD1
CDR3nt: TGTGCCATCAGCGACAGGGCTGGGGCCAACGTCCTGACTTTC
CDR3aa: CAISDRAGANVLTF

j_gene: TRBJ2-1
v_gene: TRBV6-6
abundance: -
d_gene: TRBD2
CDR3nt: TGTGCCAGCAGTTACCCTAGCGGGGAGCAGTTCTTC
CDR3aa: CASSYPSGEQFF

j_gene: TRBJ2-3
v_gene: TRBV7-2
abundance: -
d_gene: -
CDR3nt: TGTGCCAGCAGCTTAGCGGTGGGCTCAGATACGCAGTATTTT
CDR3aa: CASSLAVGSDTQYF

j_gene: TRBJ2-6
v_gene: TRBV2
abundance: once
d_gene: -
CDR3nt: TGTGCCAGCAGTGAGGATCGGGGTAGGGGCTCTGGGGCCAACGTCCTGACTTTC
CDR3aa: CASSEDRGRGSGANVLTF

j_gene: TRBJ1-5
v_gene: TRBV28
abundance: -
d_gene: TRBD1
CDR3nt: TGTGCCAGCAGTTTACGCTTCGGGACAGGTAGCAATCAGCCCCAGCATTTT
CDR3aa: CASSLRFGTGSNQPQHF

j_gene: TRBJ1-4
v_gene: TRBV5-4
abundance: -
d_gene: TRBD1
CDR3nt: TGTGCCAGCAGCGACCGACAGGGTGGTAATGAAAAACTGTTTTTT
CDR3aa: CASSDRQGGNEKLFF

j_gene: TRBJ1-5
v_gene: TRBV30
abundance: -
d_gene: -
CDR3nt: TGTGCCTGGAGTGTACGGGACGATCAGCCCCAGCATTTT
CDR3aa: CAWSVRDDQPQHF

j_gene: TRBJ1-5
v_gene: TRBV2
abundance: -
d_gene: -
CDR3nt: TGTGCCAGCACCTACCTGGACAGCTATAGCAATCAGCCCCAGCATTTT
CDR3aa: CASTYLDSYSNQPQHF

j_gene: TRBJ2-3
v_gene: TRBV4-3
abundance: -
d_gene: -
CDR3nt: TGCGCCAGCAGCCAAGATATCCCACTAGCCCGCACAGATACGCAGTATTTT
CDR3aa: CASSQDIPLARTDTQYF

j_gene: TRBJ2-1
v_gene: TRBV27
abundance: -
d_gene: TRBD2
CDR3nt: TGTGCCAGCAGCCGTAGCGGGAGTAGAAATGAGCAGTTCTTC
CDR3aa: CASSRSGSRNEQFF

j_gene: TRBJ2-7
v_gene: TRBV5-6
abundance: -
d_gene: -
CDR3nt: TGTGCCAGCAGCTTGAGGGAGGCAGGCGAGCAGTACTTC
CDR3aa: CASSLREAGEQYF

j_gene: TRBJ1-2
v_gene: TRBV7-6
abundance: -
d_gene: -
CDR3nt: TGTGCCAGCAGCGCGACGGGGTTCTATGGCTACACCTTC
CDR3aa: CASSATGFYGYTF

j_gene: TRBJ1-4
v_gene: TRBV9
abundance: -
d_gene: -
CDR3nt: TGTGCCAGCAGCGTTGGGACGGTTAATGAAAAACTGTTTTTT
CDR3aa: CASSVGTVNEKLFF

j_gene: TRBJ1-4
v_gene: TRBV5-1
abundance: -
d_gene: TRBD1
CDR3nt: TGCGCCAGCAGGACTACAGGGGCAACTAATGAAAAACTGTTTTTT
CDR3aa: CASRTTGATNEKLFF

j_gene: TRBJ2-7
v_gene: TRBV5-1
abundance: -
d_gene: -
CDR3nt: TGCGCCAGCAGCTTGGCGCTTGGGCAGGTGGAGCAGTACTTC
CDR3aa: CASSLALGQVEQYF

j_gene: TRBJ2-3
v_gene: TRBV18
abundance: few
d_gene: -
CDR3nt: TGTGCCAGCTCACCACTGGGGGATACGCAGTATTTT
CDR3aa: CASSPLGDTQYF

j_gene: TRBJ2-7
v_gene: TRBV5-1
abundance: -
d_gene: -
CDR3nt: TGCGCCAGCAGCTTATCGAAGGTTAGTTTTGACTACGAGCAGTACTTC
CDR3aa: CASSLSKVSFDYEQYF

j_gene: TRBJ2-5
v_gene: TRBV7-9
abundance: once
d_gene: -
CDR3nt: TGTGCCAGCAGTCTTCTCGCAGGGTTTGAGACCCAGTACTTC
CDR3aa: CASSLLAGFETQYF

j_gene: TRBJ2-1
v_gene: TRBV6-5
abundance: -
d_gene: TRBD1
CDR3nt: TGTGCCAGCAGAAAACAGGGGATTGGGTACAATGAGCAGTTCTTC
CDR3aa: CASRKQGIGYNEQFF

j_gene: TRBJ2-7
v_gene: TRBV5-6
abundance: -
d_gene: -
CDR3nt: TGTGCCAGCAGCGGCTCCACCTACGAGCAGTACTTC
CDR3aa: CASSGSTYEQYF

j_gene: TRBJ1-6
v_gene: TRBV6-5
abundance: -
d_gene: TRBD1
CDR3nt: TGTGCCAGCAGTAAACAGGGGGCGTATTCACCCCTCCACTTT
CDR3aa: CASSKQGAYSPLHF

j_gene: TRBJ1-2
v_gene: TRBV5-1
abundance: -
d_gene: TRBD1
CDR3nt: TGCGCCAGCAGCTTGGGCTCAGGGGGCGACTATGGCTACACCTTC
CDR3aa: CASSLGSGGDYGYTF

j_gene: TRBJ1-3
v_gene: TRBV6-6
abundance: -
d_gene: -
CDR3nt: TGTGCCAGCACCGACAACGCGGCTACTGGAAACACCATATATTTT
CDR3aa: CASTDNAATGNTIYF

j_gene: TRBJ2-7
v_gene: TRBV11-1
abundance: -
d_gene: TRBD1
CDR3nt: TGTGCCAGCAGCTCCAACACTCGACAGGGCTCCTACGAGCAGTACTTC
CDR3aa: CASSSNTRQGSYEQYF

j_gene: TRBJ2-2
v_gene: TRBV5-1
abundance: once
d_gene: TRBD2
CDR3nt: TGCGCCAGCAGCCCGAAGGGACTAGCGGGAGGGACCGGGGAGCTGTTTTTT
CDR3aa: CASSPKGLAGGTGELFF

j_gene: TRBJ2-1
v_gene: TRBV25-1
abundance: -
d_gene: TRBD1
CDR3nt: TGTGCCAGCAGCCAGGGGGCGGGTAGGAATGAGCAGTTCTTC
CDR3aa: CASSQGAGRNEQFF

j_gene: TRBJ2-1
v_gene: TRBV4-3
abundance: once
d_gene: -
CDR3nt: TGCGCCAGCAGCCAAGTCCCATCTGGGGGCCTTGATGAGCAGTTCTTC
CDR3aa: CASSQVPSGGLDEQFF

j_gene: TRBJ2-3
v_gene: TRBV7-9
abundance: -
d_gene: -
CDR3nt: TGTGCCAGCAGCCCCCCCCCAGATACGCAGTATTTT
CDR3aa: CASSPPPDTQYF

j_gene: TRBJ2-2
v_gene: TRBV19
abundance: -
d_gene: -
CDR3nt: TGTGCCAGTAGTCCACAGGGTGTGGACGGGGAGCTGTTTTTT
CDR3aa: CASSPQGVDGELFF

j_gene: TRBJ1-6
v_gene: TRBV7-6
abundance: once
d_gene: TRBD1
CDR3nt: TGTGCCAGCAGCTTAGTCAGGGGGGAATCACCCCTCCACTTT
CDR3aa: CASSLVRGESPLHF

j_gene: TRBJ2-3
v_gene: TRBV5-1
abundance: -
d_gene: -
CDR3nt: TGCGCCAGCAGCCCGGCCGGCAGGGTAGAACGAGATACGCAGTATTTT
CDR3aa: CASSPAGRVERDTQYF

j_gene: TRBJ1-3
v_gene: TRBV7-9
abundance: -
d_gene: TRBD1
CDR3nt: TGTGAATTCGAGCCGGGACAGCCAGCTTGCTCTGGAAACACCATATATTTT
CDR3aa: CEFEPGQPACSGNTIYF

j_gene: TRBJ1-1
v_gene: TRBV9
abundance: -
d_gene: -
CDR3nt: TGTGCCAGCAGCGTAGCTTTGGATGGCAATCAAGCTTTCTTT
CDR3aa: CASSVALDGNQAFF

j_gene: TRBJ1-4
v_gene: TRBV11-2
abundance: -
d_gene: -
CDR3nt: TGTGCCAGCAGCCCAGGGGCCGTAAATGAAAAACTGTTTTTT
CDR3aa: CASSPGAVNEKLFF

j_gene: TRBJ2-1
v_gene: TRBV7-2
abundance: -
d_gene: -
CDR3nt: TGTGCCAGCAGCCCTATTTCCTACAATGAGCAGTTCTTC
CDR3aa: CASSPISYNEQFF

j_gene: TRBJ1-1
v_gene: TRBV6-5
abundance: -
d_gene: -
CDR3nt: TGTGCCAGCATCCGCAACACTGAAGCTTTCTTT
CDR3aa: CASIRNTEAFF

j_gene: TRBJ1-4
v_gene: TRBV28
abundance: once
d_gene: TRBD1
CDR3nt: TGTGCCAGCAGGCAGGGGGGGGAAAAACTGTTTTTT
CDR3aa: CASRQGGEKLFF

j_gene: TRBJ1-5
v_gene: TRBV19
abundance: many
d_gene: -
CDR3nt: TGTGCCGGATCCGGGACACGGGATCAGCCCCAGCATTTT
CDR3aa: CAGSGTRDQPQHF

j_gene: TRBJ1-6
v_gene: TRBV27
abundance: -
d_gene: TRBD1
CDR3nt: TGTGCCAGCAGCAAGACAGGGCCGGGGGGTTCACCCCTCCACTTT
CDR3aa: CASSKTGPGGSPLHF

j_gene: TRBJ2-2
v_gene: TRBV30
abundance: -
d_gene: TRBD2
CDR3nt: TGTGCCTGGAGTGTAAGGTCAAGCGGGAACGGCGGGGAGCTGTTTTTT
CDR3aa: CAWSVRSSGNGGELFF

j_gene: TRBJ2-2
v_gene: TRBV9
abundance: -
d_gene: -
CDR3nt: TGTGCCAGCAGCGTAGGACATTTTGTAACCGGGGAGCTGTTTTTT
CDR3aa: CASSVGHFVTGELFF

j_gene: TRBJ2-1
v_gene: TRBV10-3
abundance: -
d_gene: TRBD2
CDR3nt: TGTGCCATCGCCTCGACTAGCGGGCCGTACAATGAGCAGTTCTTC
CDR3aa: CAIASTSGPYNEQFF

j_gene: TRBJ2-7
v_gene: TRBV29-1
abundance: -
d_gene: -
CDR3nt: TGCAGCGTTGAAGAGGGAGGCTACGAGCAGTACTTC
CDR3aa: CSVEEGGYEQYF

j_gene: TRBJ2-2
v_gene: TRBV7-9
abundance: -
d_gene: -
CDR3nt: TGTGCCAGCAGCCCCTCTAGCCTAAACACCGGGGAGCTGTTTTTT
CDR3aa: CASSPSSLNTGELFF

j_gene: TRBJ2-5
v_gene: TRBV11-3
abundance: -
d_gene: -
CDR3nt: TGTGCCAGCAGCTTATCGTTTAGCGGCGGCCAAGAGACCCAGTACTTC
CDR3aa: CASSLSFSGGQETQYF